Listed here are 21 T cell receptor beta chains from one sample, sequenced in a study of shared clonotypes between healthy human individuals (dated by TCRdb to 2020 to 2022). The library was generated by the immunoSEQ multiplex PCR assay. In TCRdb, the immuneACCESS table is reduced to in-frame sequences with V and J assigned. These tables do not hold every clone; where another copy was compared, an unresolved V gene accounts for under half, and the others remain unexplained. The sample table records about 1,500,000 clones; 96% of these occur just once. In total, the top ten clones hold roughly 1.2% of the sample. Input material: naive CD4+ T cells sorted from blood. The sample's cell subset or site label, decoded: CD45RA+ positively selected. These receptors all come from a man younger than 40 in good health.

Details on this clone: Germline and junction disagree at one end, which may indicate a read error. The chain recombines TRBV7-7 with TRBJ2-7, with 7 bases lining up with TRBD1. Germline V gene sequence: CDR1 SSHAT, CDR2 FNYEAQ (reference sequence). The CDR3 has 13 residues. CDR3 protein: CASSRGQTYEQYF. The CDR3 DNA reads TGTGCTAGCAGCCGGGGACAGACCTACGAGCAGTACTTC.

V is TRBV10-3 and J is TRBJ2-2; TRBD2 aligns across 8 bases. The V and J ends lost 5 bases and 7 bases, in that order; junction bases with no gene match: 9. Looked up from germline, CDR1 is ENHRY and CDR2 is SYGVKD. The CDR3 runs to 15 residues. The CDR3 DNA is TGTGCCATCAGTCTCACCGGGACTAGTGGCGGGGAGCTGTTTTTT. Its translation: CAISLTGTSGGELFF.

About this clone: In the same sample, other DNA sequences code for this CDR3. This chain uses TRBV6-1 with TRBJ1-3; D is ambiguous. There are 14 residues in the CDR3. Trimming cost V 7 bases and J 1 base, with 11 bases left between them. CDR1 is MNHNS and CDR2 is SASEGT in the germline V gene. CDR3 nucleotide sequence: TGTGCCAGCAACGGACCCCCTTCTGGAAACACCATATATTTT. It codes for CASNGPPSGNTIYF.

V usage is TRBV9 and J usage is TRBJ2-1; perhaps TRBD2 as D (6 bases). Per germline, CDR1 SGDLS and CDR2 YYNGEE. The CDR3 contains 17 residues. Trimming stripped 3 bases from V and 0 bases from J, with 16 bases between. The CDR3 DNA reads as TGTGCCAGCAGCGCTATTAGCGGCATCCCCTCCTACAATGAGCAGTTCTTC. This translates into CASSAISGIPSYNEQFF.

The genes are TRBV7-2 and TRBJ2-5; TRBD2 might be the D (6 bases). In germline, CDR1 is SGHTA, CDR2 FQGNSA. Trimming cost V 1 base and J 7 bases, with 16 bases left between them. The CDR3 has 15 amino acids. In nucleotides, the CDR3 is TGTGCCAGCAGCTTAGTTCACCAGGTCGGGGGGACCCAGTACTTC. It translates to CASSLVHQVGGTQYF.

This chain connects TRBV27 to TRBJ2-7; D ambiguous. Trimming took off 2 bases at V and 2 bases at J, with 10 bases between the two ends. There are 14 residues in the CDR3. Per germline, CDR1 MNHEY and CDR2 SMNVEV (reference sequence). The DNA for the CDR3 is TGTGCCAGCAGTTTAGCGCCTCCTCCCTACGAGCAGTACTTC. This encodes CASSLAPPPYEQYF.

This clone was detected once. The chain couples TRBV27 to TRBJ2-7; D uncertain. Germline V gene lookup returns CDR1 MNHEY and CDR2 SMNVEV (reference sequence). The CDR3 sequence is 15 residues long. V was shortened by 0 bases and J by 6 bases, with 15 bases between the two germline ends. The CDR3 nucleotides are TGTGCCAGCAGTTTATCCCGGGTCCCTATTACCGAGCAGTACTTC. It codes for CASSLSRVPITEQYF.

The rearrangement uses TRBV5-1 and TRBJ2-3; the D gene could be TRBD1 or TRBD2 (6 bases each). This CDR3 contains 16 residues. Germline CDR1 is SGHRS and CDR2 is YFSETQ. Deletions cut 4 bases from V and 3 bases from J, with 18 bases between. This CDR3 reads CASSLLGGRGTDTQYF. The DNA of the CDR3 is TGCGCCAGCAGCCTCCTAGGGGGGAGAGGTACAGATACGCAGTATTTT.

V gene TRBV7-7 combines with J gene TRBJ2-1; unclear D gene. The V end lost 0 bases, the J end lost 5 bases, and 8 bases lay between the germline ends. The CDR3 totals 14 residues. Germline assignment: CDR1 SSHAT and CDR2 FNYEAQ (reference sequence). The CDR3 sequence is CASSLAYRDNEQFF. In DNA form, the CDR3 reads TGTGCCAGCAGCTTAGCGTATAGAGACAATGAGCAGTTCTTC.

This clone was observed a handful of times. The junction shows a germline mismatch at one end, possibly a read error. This chain links TRBV6-5 with TRBJ1-1; the match to TRBD1 covers 9 bases. The CDR3 loop spans 12 amino acids. Germline V gene sequence: CDR1 MNHEY, CDR2 SVGAGI. This CDR3 reads CASSSGTGLRIF. Written as DNA, the CDR3 is TGTGCCAGCAGTTCCGGGACAGGGTTAAGGATCTTT.

J is TRBJ2-5 and V is TRBV2, with D uncertain. The CDR3 is 13 residues long. Trimming shortened V by 4 bases and J by 1 base, and 7 bases separated the two germline ends. The V gene's germline CDR1 is SNHLY and CDR2 FYNNEI. CDR3: CASSVWRQETQYF. CDR3 DNA sequence: TGTGCCAGCAGTGTCTGGCGCCAAGAGACCCAGTACTTC.

This sequence joins TRBV27 and TRBJ2-5; 9 bases align to TRBD2. Germline lookup yields CDR1 MNHEY and CDR2 SMNVEV (reference sequence). The CDR3 length is 20 residues. V lost 2 bases, J lost 2 bases, and 18 bases stayed unmatched. The chain's CDR3 is CASSLPSLPSTSGSQETQYF. CDR3 DNA sequence: TGTGCCAGCAGTTTACCATCGCTCCCCAGTACTAGCGGGTCTCAAGAGACCCAGTACTTC.

The genes are TRBV4-3 and TRBJ2-5; 12 positions agree with TRBD1. Germline V lookup: CDR1 LGHNA, CDR2 YSLEER. V dropped 4 bases and J dropped 4; count of bases not matched to a gene: 10. The CDR3 consists of 17 residues. Written as DNA, the CDR3 is TGCGCCAGCAGCCCGGGGACAGGGGGCGCCAGGGCAGAGACCCAGTACTTC. Translation gives CASSPGTGGARAETQYF.

The chain couples TRBV10-1 to TRBJ1-3; tentatively, D is TRBD1 (6 bases). This CDR3 has 15 amino acids. The germline V gene encodes CDR1 WNHNN and CDR2 SYGVQD (reference sequence). Trimming took off 3 bases at V and 4 bases at J, with 13 bases between the two ends. CDR3 sequence: CASSDSGTFGNTIYF. The CDR3, as DNA: TGCGCCAGCAGTGACTCAGGGACATTCGGAAACACCATATATTTT.

The J gene is TRBJ1-1, the V gene TRBV5-1, with D unclear. The germline V gene encodes CDR1 SGHRS and CDR2 YFSETQ. V gave up 8 bases and J gave up 2 bases, with 16 bases separating them. This CDR3 is 14 amino acids long. This CDR3 reads CASHPGWINTEAFF. In DNA, the CDR3 is TGCGCCAGTCACCCCGGGTGGATCAACACTGAAGCTTTCTTT.

This sequence joins TRBV9 and TRBJ2-5, with 8 bases fitting TRBD2. The CDR3 has 17 amino acids. Germline loops: CDR1 SGDLS, CDR2 YYNGEE. Trimming removed 1 base from V and 5 bases from J; junction bases left unmatched: 13. The CDR3 loop reads CASSVSIGAGVQETQYF. In DNA, the CDR3 is TGTGCCAGCAGCGTATCTATCGGAGCGGGAGTCCAGGAGACCCAGTACTTC.

This rearrangement joins TRBV19 to TRBJ2-7; no reliable D call. Germline loops: CDR1 LNHDA, CDR2 SQIVND (reference sequence). V lost 3 bases and J 2 bases, leaving 11 bases between the germline ends. The CDR3 runs 14 residues. CDR3 DNA sequence: TGTGCCAGTAGTATCGTACATCCTCCCTACGAGCAGTACTTC. This gives the protein CASSIVHPPYEQYF.

V gene TRBV5-1 combines with J gene TRBJ2-7, with a possible D match to TRBD1 (6 bases). This CDR3 contains 15 residues. Between the trimmed V and J ends, which lost 5 bases and 5 bases, there was a span of 20 bases. CDR1 and CDR2 (germline): SGHRS, YFSETQ. The CDR3, as DNA: TGCGCCAGCAGGGGGGCACTCCAGGCTCCCCACGAGCAGTACTTC. Translated, it gives CASRGALQAPHEQYF. The complete variable domain, with remaining parts taken from reference TRBV5-1 and TRBJ2-7, reads KAGVTQTPRYLIKTRGQQVTLSCSPISGHRSVSWYQQTPGQGLQFLFEYFSETQRNKGNFPGRFSGRQFSNSRSEMNVSTLELGDSALYLCASRGALQAPHEQYFGPGTRLTVT.

The rearrangement uses TRBV10-2 and TRBJ2-4; 7 nucleotides agree with TRBD2. With 6 bases clipped from V and 4 bases from J, the junction kept 15 bases outside the gene matches. This CDR3 is 17 amino acids long. Germline assignment: CDR1 WSHSY and CDR2 SAAADI. The DNA for the CDR3 is TGCGCCAGCAGCCCTGGGACTACCGCTAGGGTAAAAAACATTCAGTACTTC. It codes for CASSPGTTARVKNIQYF.

The V gene is TRBV14, the J gene TRBJ1-5; D perhaps matches TRBD1 (5 bases). The CDR3 consists of 13 residues. Germline V CDR1 and CDR2: SGHDN, FVKESK. Trimming stripped 5 bases from V and 5 bases from J, with 10 bases between. The CDR3 here is CASSKTGHQPQHF. In nucleotides, the CDR3 is TGTGCCAGCAGCAAAACAGGTCATCAGCCCCAGCATTTT.

The chain carries TRBV7-9 and TRBJ1-1, with no clear D. CDR1 is SEHNR, CDR2 FQNEAQ, per germline (reference sequence). V lost 0 bases, J lost 4 bases, and 15 bases lay in between. The CDR3 length is 16 residues. The CDR3 nucleotides are TGTGCCAGCAGCTTAGCGCGGGCTGTGTCGGGCACTGAAGCTTTCTTT. As protein: CASSLARAVSGTEAFF.